What follows are 8 T cell receptor beta chains derived from one specimen sequenced in a study of T cells in Graves' hyperthyroidism and ophthalmopathy. The CDR3 regions of TCR beta were amplified from RNA transcripts. Initially, a first-round RT-PCR of the TCR CDR3 employed the HTBI primer set. Each CDR3 protein is one row after TCRdb ran MiXCR on the multiplex PCR reads. The repertoire has 250,000 to 300,000 distinct CDR3 sequences, less than 15% of them found once; the top ten carry about an eighth. The source material was blood. The receptors originated from a woman in her 40s with Graves' hyperthyroidism that later progressed to Graves' ophthalmopathy.

A single count supports this clonotype. At one of its ends the junction is not consistent with the germline gene, which may arise from a read error. The chain is built from TRBV7-9 and TRBJ1-1, with a tentative D call TRBD1 (6 bases). The CDR3 runs to 13 residues. Germline CDR1 SEHNR, CDR2 FQNEAQ (reference sequence). The CDR3 loop reads CASSHPGDTGAFF. As DNA, the CDR3 is TGTGCCAGCAGCCACCCGGGGGACACTGGAGCTTTCTTT. Drawing the rest from reference TRBV7-9 and TRBJ1-1, the complete variable domain is DTGVSQNPRHKITKRGQNVTFRCDPISEHNRLYWYRQTLGQGPEFLTYFQNEAQLEKSRLLSDRFSAERPKGSFSTLEIQRTEQGDSAMYLCASSHPGDTGAFFGQGTRLTVV.

This clonotype has more than one count but fewer than ten. This may be a read error: a much more frequent sequence differs by one nucleotide. The CDR3 DNA follows: TGTGCCAGCAGCCTAGAGACTAGCGGACCCGGGGAGCTGTTTTTT. Translating gives CASSLETSGPGELFF. The rearrangement links TRBV5-4 to TRBJ2-2, with 9 bases aligning to TRBD2. V was pared by 4 bases and J by 6 bases, with 7 bases of the junction left unmatched. The CDR3 length is 15 residues. In germline, CDR1 is SGHNT, CDR2 YYREEE (reference sequence).

Only a few counts were recorded for this clonotype. This rearrangement joins TRBV9 to TRBJ1-1; maybe TRBD1 (5 bases). Germline V lookup: CDR1 SGDLS, CDR2 YYNGEE. The CDR3 covers 13 residues. V was cut by 5 bases and J by 4 bases, with 12 bases left in between. This CDR3 is CASRPPGATEAFF. CDR3 in DNA: TGTGCCAGCAGACCGCCCGGGGCCACTGAAGCTTTCTTT.

This clonotype occurred many times. The gene calls are TRBV5-1 and TRBJ2-2, with D possibly matching TRBD2 (5 bases). With 1 base removed from V and 3 bases from J, the gap between germline ends came to 10 bases. Germline loops: CDR1 SGHRS, CDR2 YFSETQ. CDR3 length: 15 residues. Here the CDR3 reads CASSLIGMDTGELFF. The CDR3, as DNA: TGCGCCAGCAGCTTGATCGGGATGGACACCGGGGAGCTGTTTTTT.

The table lists this clonotype with many counts. The V call is TRBV5-1, the J call TRBJ1-4, with 7 bases matching TRBD1. The CDR3 runs to 14 residues. V was clipped by 0 bases and J by 6 bases; unmatched bases: 2. Germline values: CDR1 SGHRS, CDR2 YFSETQ. CDR3 region: CASSLVRGDEKLFF. The CDR3 DNA reads as TGCGCCAGCAGCTTGGTCAGGGGGGATGAAAAACTGTTTTTT.

This clonotype was counted ten times or more. CDR3 protein: CASSLSQVTDTQYF. The CDR3, as DNA: TGTGCCAGCAGTTTAAGCCAGGTCACAGATACGCAGTATTTT. The V gene is TRBV12-3 or TRBV12-4, the J gene TRBJ2-3; D remains unclear. The CDR3 is 14 residues long. The V end lost 2 bases, the J end lost 2 bases, and 8 bases lay between the germline ends.

In its sample, this clonotype was seen many times. V and J are TRBV20-1 and TRBJ1-4; D not certain. The CDR3 spans 13 residues. Per germline, CDR1 DFQATT and CDR2 SNEGSKA (reference sequence). V was trimmed by 0 bases and J by 4 bases, leaving 6 bases between them. The CDR3 loop is CSARDPLNEKLFF. CDR3 nucleotide sequence: TGCAGTGCTAGAGATCCACTTAATGAAAAACTGTTTTTT.

There are many counts of this clonotype. The rearrangement uses TRBV28 and TRBJ2-3; 10 bases are a match to TRBD2. V gave up 3 bases and J gave up 2 bases; unmatched junction bases: 14. Germline CDR1 MDHEN, CDR2 SYDVKM. The CDR3 runs to 19 residues. Here the CDR3 reads CASSFSSGPSGSVTDTQYF. The CDR3 DNA sequence: TGTGCCAGCAGTTTTTCGTCCGGCCCTAGCGGGAGTGTCACAGATACGCAGTATTTT. Full variable domain (missing parts from reference TRBV28 and TRBJ2-3): DVKVTQSSRYLVKRTGEKVFLECVQDMDHENMFWYRQDPGLGLRLIYFSYDVKMKEKGDIPEGYSVSREKKERFSLILESASTNQTSMYLCASSFSSGPSGSVTDTQYFGPGTRLTVL.